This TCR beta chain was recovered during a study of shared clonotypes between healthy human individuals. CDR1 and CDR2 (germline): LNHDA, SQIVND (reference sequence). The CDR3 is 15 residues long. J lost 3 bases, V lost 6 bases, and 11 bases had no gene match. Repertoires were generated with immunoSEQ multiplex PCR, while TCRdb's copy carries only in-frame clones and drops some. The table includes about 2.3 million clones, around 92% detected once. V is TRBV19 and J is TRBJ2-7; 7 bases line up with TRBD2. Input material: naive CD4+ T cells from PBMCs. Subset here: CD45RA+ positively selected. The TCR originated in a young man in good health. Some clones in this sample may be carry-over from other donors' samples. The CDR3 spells CASSSTLANDYEQYF. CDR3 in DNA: TGTGCCAGTAGCAGTACACTAGCGAACGACTACGAGCAGTACTTC. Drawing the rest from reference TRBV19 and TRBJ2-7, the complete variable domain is DGGITQSPKYLFRKEGQNVTLSCEQNLNHDAMYWYRQDPGQGLRLIYYSQIVNDFQKGDIAEGYSVSREKKESFPLTVTSAQKNPTAFYLCASSSTLANDYEQYFGPGTRLTVT.